A selection of T cell receptor beta chains follows, all from one sample in a study of sequential checkpoint blockade in melanoma. Sequencing was performed with immunoSEQ multiplex PCR; in TCRdb, only in-frame clones are kept and a portion is missing. The table shows about 12,000 clones, with roughly 70% occurring only once. Sequenced here: CD8+ T cells sorted from blood (inferred from file names), sampled from a patient given nivolumab and ipilimumab in sequence. Receptor source: a human donor with melanoma. The CDR3 runs from the conserved cysteine through the conserved F or W. Fields, in order: J gene, D gene, V gene, clone size, CDR3 DNA, CDR3 protein. The D gene is left open where the match is weak. A row's size may be missing; if present it is once, few, many or a size class.

J: TRBJ1-5; D: .; V: TRBV6-1; size: .; DNA: TGTGCCAGCAGTGGTTTAGGGGGCAATCAGCCCCAGCATTTT; CDR3: CASSGLGGNQPQHF
J: TRBJ2-1; D: .; V: TRBV5-1; size: .; DNA: TGCGCCAGCAGCTGGGCGGGGGCCACGGGTGAGCAGTTCTTC; CDR3: CASSWAGATGEQFF
J: TRBJ1-6; D: .; V: TRBV5-5; size: .; DNA: TGTGCCAGCAGCCCGGTCCATTCAAGCTCCTATAATTCACCCCTCCACTTT; CDR3: CASSPVHSSSYNSPLHF
J: TRBJ2-1; D: TRBD2; V: TRBV15; size: .; DNA: TGTGCCACCCTAGCGGGTCGCTCCTACAATGAGCAGTTCTTC; CDR3: CATLAGRSYNEQFF
J: TRBJ2-6; D: .; V: TRBV10-2; size: .; DNA: TGCGCCAGCAGTGAGTCGAGCCTGGGGGCTCACTCTGGGGCCAACGTCCTGACTTTC; CDR3: CASSESSLGAHSGANVLTF
J: TRBJ2-7; D: .; V: TRBV7-9; size: .; DNA: TGTGCCAGCAGCCTCGAGGACTGGGGTGGCGAGCAGTACTTC; CDR3: CASSLEDWGGEQYF
J: TRBJ1-1; D: .; V: TRBV29-1; size: .; DNA: TGCAGCGTTAGGGGGTACACTGAAGCTTTCTTT; CDR3: CSVRGYTEAFF
J: TRBJ1-2; D: .; V: TRBV30; size: .; DNA: TGTGCCTGGAGTGTACAAGGGGGGGGAAATGGCTACACCTTC; CDR3: CAWSVQGGGNGYTF
J: TRBJ2-2; D: .; V: TRBV14; size: .; DNA: TGTGCCAGCTCTCCAAGGGGGGAGGGCACCCGGGAGCTGTTTTTT; CDR3: CASSPRGEGTRELFF
J: TRBJ2-3; D: TRBD2; V: TRBV6-1; size: .; DNA: TGTGCCAGCATGAGCGGGGAGTTCACAGATACGCAGTATTTT; CDR3: CASMSGEFTDTQYF
J: TRBJ2-2; D: .; V: TRBV4-1; size: .; DNA: TGCGCCAGCAGCCAGGAACGGGGTAGGGACACCGGGGAGCTGTTTTTT; CDR3: CASSQERGRDTGELFF
J: TRBJ2-7; D: TRBD1; V: TRBV6-4; size: .; DNA: TGTGCCAGCAGGGCGACACAGGGGCCCACGACGATATACTACGAGCAGTACTTC; CDR3: CASRATQGPTTIYYEQYF
J: TRBJ1-3; D: TRBD1; V: TRBV4-2; size: .; DNA: TGTGCCAGCAGGGACAGGGCCTCTGGAAACACCATATATTTT; CDR3: CASRDRASGNTIYF
J: TRBJ1-2; D: .; V: TRBV9; size: .; DNA: TGTGCCAGTAAAGCACAGAATAATGGCTACACCTTC; CDR3: CASKAQNNGYTF
J: TRBJ1-5; D: .; V: TRBV6-6; size: large; DNA: TGTGCCAGCAGGGAAGACTGGCCTCGTCATCAGCCCCAGCATTTT; CDR3: CASREDWPRHQPQHF
J: TRBJ2-1; D: TRBD2; V: TRBV7-9; size: once; DNA: TGTGCCAGCAGCCTCACTAGCGGGACCTACAATGAGCAGTTCTTC; CDR3: CASSLTSGTYNEQFF
J: TRBJ1-2; D: .; V: TRBV7-2; size: .; DNA: TGTGCCAGCAGCTTCTTGACAGCCTATGGCTACACCTTC; CDR3: CASSFLTAYGYTF
J: TRBJ2-5; D: .; V: TRBV25-1; size: .; DNA: TGTGCCAGCAGCCTGTTGGGGGGTCAAGAGACCCAGTACTTC; CDR3: CASSLLGGQETQYF
J: TRBJ2-6; D: .; V: TRBV11-2; size: .; DNA: TGTGCCAGCAGCTTACAGGCTGGGGCCAACGTCCTGACTTTC; CDR3: CASSLQAGANVLTF
J: TRBJ2-2; D: TRBD1; V: TRBV5-1; size: .; DNA: TGCGCCAGTATAGGACAGGTGAACACCGGGGAGCTGTTTTTT; CDR3: CASIGQVNTGELFF
J: TRBJ2-3; D: TRBD1; V: TRBV4-3; size: .; DNA: TGCGCCAGCAGCCCCCGACAGGGGCTCACAGATACGCAGTATTTT; CDR3: CASSPRQGLTDTQYF
J: TRBJ2-7; D: .; V: TRBV13; size: .; DNA: TGTGCCAGCAGCACTCTCGAGGGGGGGCATCCCTACGAGCAGTACTTC; CDR3: CASSTLEGGHPYEQYF
J: TRBJ2-2; D: .; V: TRBV11-1; size: .; DNA: TGTGCCAGCAGCTGGGACACCTCGAACACCGGGGAGCTGTTTTTT; CDR3: CASSWDTSNTGELFF
J: TRBJ2-1; D: TRBD1; V: TRBV10-3; size: .; DNA: TGTGCCATCAGTGAGGGACAGGCCTCACCCTCCTACAATGAGCAGTTCTTC; CDR3: CAISEGQASPSYNEQFF
J: TRBJ1-4; D: .; V: TRBV27; size: .; DNA: TGTGCCAGCAGTTTAGTCGGGAGGACAACTAATGAAAAACTGTTTTTT; CDR3: CASSLVGRTTNEKLFF
J: TRBJ2-5; D: .; V: TRBV5-6; size: medium-sized; DNA: TGTGCCAGCAGCTCCCTGGACAGGGAGGGGATCGAGACCCAGTACTTC; CDR3: CASSSLDREGIETQYF
J: TRBJ2-3; D: .; V: TRBV7-2; size: .; DNA: TGTGCCAGCAGCTCCGAGAACACAGATACGCAGTATTTT; CDR3: CASSSENTDTQYF
J: TRBJ2-7; D: .; V: TRBV7-9; size: few; DNA: TGCGCCAGCAGCCCACCCGGAGACTACGAGCAGTACTTC; CDR3: CASSPPGDYEQYF
J: TRBJ1-1; D: .; V: TRBV27; size: .; DNA: TGTGCCAGCAGTGCCCCGGGACTTGATGAAGCTTTCTTT; CDR3: CASSAPGLDEAFF
J: TRBJ2-3; D: .; V: TRBV7-9; size: .; DNA: TGTGCCAGCAGCTCCACCGTCGCGGAGGGGAGCACAGATACGCAGTATTTT; CDR3: CASSSTVAEGSTDTQYF
J: TRBJ2-2; D: TRBD2; V: TRBV7-9; size: .; DNA: TGTGCCAGCAGCGATAGTAGCCTCCTAGCGGGAGAGAACACCGGGGAGCTGTTTTTT; CDR3: CASSDSSLLAGENTGELFF
J: TRBJ2-7; D: TRBD1; V: TRBV19; size: .; DNA: TGTGCCAGTAGTATGGGGGGACAGGACTCCTACGAGCAGTACTTC; CDR3: CASSMGGQDSYEQYF
J: TRBJ2-5; D: TRBD1; V: TRBV2; size: .; DNA: TGTGCCAGCAGCTCGCTGACAGGGGGCAAACAGCAGTACTTC; CDR3: CASSSLTGGKQQYF
J: TRBJ1-3; D: TRBD1; V: TRBV29-1; size: few; DNA: TGCAGCGGCCTGGACAGGGGAGATGGAAACACCATATATTTT; CDR3: CSGLDRGDGNTIYF
J: TRBJ1-2; D: TRBD1; V: TRBV6-1; size: few; DNA: TGTGCCAGCAGTGTTCGGACAGGGTCAAACTATGGCTACACCTTC; CDR3: CASSVRTGSNYGYTF
J: TRBJ1-2; D: .; V: TRBV10-3; size: .; DNA: TGTGCCATCAGTGAGGCAGCGACTAACTATGGCTACACCTTC; CDR3: CAISEAATNYGYTF
J: TRBJ1-2; D: .; V: TRBV6-5; size: few; DNA: TGTGCAGGGGGGGCAGGGTGGACTGGCTACACCTTC; CDR3: CAGGAGWTGYTF
J: TRBJ2-7; D: TRBD1; V: TRBV25-1; size: .; DNA: TGTGCCAGCAGTTGGGACAGCCACGAGCAGTACTTC; CDR3: CASSWDSHEQYF
J: TRBJ2-1; D: .; V: TRBV7-9; size: .; DNA: TGTGCCAGCAGCCCCTGGGGAGGGGGATCCTACAATGAGCAGTTCTTC; CDR3: CASSPWGGGSYNEQFF
J: TRBJ1-1; D: .; V: TRBV25-1; size: .; DNA: TGTGCCAGCAGTGATCGGGAAAAGAGGGACACTGAAGCTTTCTTT; CDR3: CASSDREKRDTEAFF
J: TRBJ2-7; D: TRBD2; V: TRBV19; size: few; DNA: TGTGCCAGTAGTATGGGCGGGAGCTCCTACGAGCAGTACTTC; CDR3: CASSMGGSSYEQYF
J: TRBJ1-2; D: .; V: TRBV5-1; size: .; DNA: TGCGCCAGCAGCTTGGAGGGCGGGGGCTATGGCTACACCTTC; CDR3: CASSLEGGGYGYTF
J: TRBJ2-1; D: TRBD1; V: TRBV4-1; size: .; DNA: TGCGCCAGCAGCCAATGGGACAGGGCCGGACTGGGTGGGCAGTTCTTC; CDR3: CASSQWDRAGLGGQFF
J: TRBJ2-3; D: TRBD1; V: TRBV10-3; size: few; DNA: TGTGCCATCAGCTGGACAGGGAATGGTAAAGATACGCAGTATTTT; CDR3: CAISWTGNGKDTQYF
J: TRBJ1-2; D: TRBD1; V: TRBV5-1; size: .; DNA: TGCGCCAGCAGCTCAGGGGGCCGCGGCTACACCTTC; CDR3: CASSSGGRGYTF
J: TRBJ1-1; D: .; V: TRBV15; size: .; DNA: TGTGCCACCAGCAGAGGCCCCGGGTCCACTGAAGCTTTCTTT; CDR3: CATSRGPGSTEAFF
J: TRBJ2-3; D: TRBD2; V: TRBV6-6; size: .; DNA: TGTGCCAGCACCGGACTAGCGGGGGGGTTCACAGATACGCAGTATTTT; CDR3: CASTGLAGGFTDTQYF
J: TRBJ1-2; D: .; V: TRBV29-1; size: .; DNA: TGCAGCGTTGGGGTTGCAGGGAAGGACTATGGCTACACCTTC; CDR3: CSVGVAGKDYGYTF
J: TRBJ2-2; D: .; V: TRBV19; size: .; DNA: TGTGCCAGTAGTCCTAACAGGGACACCGGGGAGCTGTTTTTT; CDR3: CASSPNRDTGELFF
J: TRBJ2-7; D: .; V: TRBV5-6; size: .; DNA: TGTGCCAGCAGCTTGGCGCGGGGATACGAGCAGTACTTC; CDR3: CASSLARGYEQYF
J: TRBJ1-4; D: TRBD1; V: TRBV9; size: .; DNA: TGTGCCAGCAGCCCGGGACAGACTGCAACTAATGAAAAACTGTTTTTT; CDR3: CASSPGQTATNEKLFF